This TCR beta chain was sequenced for a study of cytomegalovirus exposure and HLA in healthy donors (dated by TCRdb to about 2017). Background for the entire study: According to an earlier analysis of a few hundred of the donors, about 190 million T cells yielded 117 million unique TCR beta sequences and around 300 Gb of sequence data. An early release covering approximately 600 HLA-typed donors comprised about 310 gigabases of sequencing data and roughly 85 million unique TCR sequences. Of the 398 genotyped donors, roughly 85% fell in the genetic ancestry cluster associated with self-reported Caucasian donors. The aim of the study was to test whether cataloging public T cell receptors could identify signatures of past pathogen exposure. The study profiled the T cell repertoires of hundreds of subjects by immunosequencing and related them to cytomegalovirus serostatus. Along with the approximately 650-subject first cohort, a separate validation cohort of over 90 different subjects was used. High-throughput TCR immunosequencing, statistical association of individual TCRs with disease status, and machine learning were combined to predict cytomegalovirus infection status. A later analysis re-analyzed previously published TCR beta repertoires from roughly 690 donors and added high-resolution HLA genotyping to study TCR occurrence patterns. Rather than using new phenotypic data, the later analysis identified candidate immune exposures from TCR beta sequences and from how often those sequences occurred across donors. In an earlier analysis of around 540 of the donors, high-throughput TCR beta sequencing was used to judge whether each TCR beta V gene segment behaved as functional or pseudogenic. Donor age, sex, ethnicity and CMV serostatus were collected together with the repertoire data. A later genetic analysis took genome-wide SNP genotypes for about 65% of the roughly 670 donors and used that subset as a discovery cohort. Every repertoire in the discovery cohort had been generated on one and the same sequencing platform. HLA typing covered class I and class II loci at four-digit resolution. The number of typed donors differed by locus: 629-630 for A, B, C, DRB1 and DQB1; approximately 520 for DQA1; 606 for DPA1; and roughly 490 for DPB1. A few DR-DQ haplotypes were handled as single units for association and clustering because linkage in the cohort was strong. Among about 360 genotyped donors of the cohort, an average of approximately 240,000 unique TCR beta nucleotide sequences were sequenced per donor, roughly 18% of them non-productive.

In the case of this clone: Its specific antigen is unknown. No much larger clonotype is one base removed from it; base qualities were not supplied.

Preparation of the library involved the immunoSEQ multiplex PCR assay. A mixture of 60 forward primers for TCR Vbeta segments and 13 reverse primers for TCR Jbeta segments was used in the multiplex PCR. The CDR3 region of rearranged TCR beta genes was amplified from genomic DNA with a multiplex PCR assay. Amplified TCR beta libraries were sequenced as 87-base-pair reads on the Illumina HiSeq System. As for the original processing: In a later analysis, tens of millions of unique TCR beta chains were counted across the roughly 610 repertoires, and approximately 11 million of these chains were shared by at least two donors. A nearest-neighbor algorithm error-corrected the raw reads and collapsed the reads into unique sequences, merging closely related sequences to remove PCR and sequencing errors. To assign V, D and J gene segments, CDR3 sequences were aligned to IMGT reference sequences. For a sequence to be retained, a match of at least six nucleotides was required to both a V gene segment and a J gene segment. Rearrangements were classified as productive when the CDR3 lacked stop codons and remained in frame with V and J, and all other rearrangements were classified as non-productive. Following IMGT convention, CDR3 was defined as the stretch from the second conserved V-encoded cysteine up to the conserved J-encoded phenylalanine. In an earlier analysis of around 640 of the donors, sequences lacking an unambiguous match to a single V gene segment were excluded. In an earlier analysis of about 590 of the donors, a V segment was called functional when productive rearrangements were above 56.7%, and segregating when the standard deviation between donors exceeded 5%. To diagnose cytomegalovirus status from the catalog of TCR beta chain sequences, a statistical classification framework was built. In a later analysis, TCR nucleotide sequences were compared against IMGT/GENE-DB human TR gene sequences so that V and J genes could be assigned. Using the TCRdist pipeline, a later analysis assigned CDR3 sequences along with most-parsimonious VDJ recombination scenarios. In a later analysis, every TCR beta chain was defined by the combination of its CDR3 amino acid sequence and its V-gene family, and reads without a unique V-gene family were dropped. A later analysis removed roughly 590 highly shared, low-generation-probability nucleotide sequences to deal with suspected cross-contamination and a sequencing artifact. A later analysis calculated a clonal expansion index for each public chain from normalized within-repertoire ranks of inferred template counts. Generation probabilities in a later analysis came from a VDJ recombination model fitted to out-of-frame rearrangements, and those results were checked against IGoR. In a later analysis, hypergeometric tests were used to score TCR-TCR, TCR-HLA and TCR-CMV co-occurrence, with a repertoire-size bias correction applied to TCR pairs. False discovery rates were estimated in a later analysis by permuting HLA or CMV assignments 20 times. A later analysis grouped co-occurring TCRs with DBSCAN, adding TCRdist sequence similarity when clustering within HLA-allele-positive subsets. Repertoires with fewer than 30,000 or more than 120,000 public chains, plus five repertoires with anomalous nucleotide sharing, were excluded from co-occurrence clustering. Here the immuneACCESS table is served through TCRdb, limited to in-frame sequences with V and J called. Missing clones are a known gap in these copies; in checked studies unresolved V genes cover under half, and the rest lacks a known reason. For V, J and clone size, that table is used; D and trimming come from the DNA. For this sample the table gives around 130,000 clones, of which 77% were detected only once. The ten largest clones capture around 5.5% of the sample.

A distance of 9 bases separates the germline ends of V and J, which lose 3 bases and 4 bases respectively. In the germline V gene, CDR1 corresponds to SGHAT and CDR2 to FQNNGV. The CDR3 measures 13 amino acids from cysteine to phenylalanine. Only CDR3 DNA remains: 39 bases, in frame from the first base. The cohort was made up of under 800 healthy bone marrow donors. All cohort members were sampled while nominally healthy, although unrecorded immune exposures were likely present. The donor was CMV seropositive and was included in the group of 250 to 300 seropositive cohort members. A peripheral blood sample was provided by each donor, and peripheral blood mononuclear cells were used for TCR beta sequencing. The Qiagen DNeasy Blood Extraction Kit was used to extract genomic DNA from the blood cell samples. Summary of the overall study and its limitations: In a later analysis, TCR association rates were found to vary across HLA loci, with the most associated TCRs seen for DRB1 alleles and the fewest for HLA-C alleles. A later analysis reported that several top co-occurrence clusters appeared linked to parvovirus B19, influenza, CMV and Epstein-Barr virus. Some IMGT-functional V segments, including TRBV6-2 and TRBV6-3, could not be told apart with the 87-base-pair reads, so those segments were excluded. The study gave a list of 150 to 200 TCR beta chains associated with cytomegalovirus. HLA typing was unavailable for some donors at each locus, so association tests used only the typed subset. Presence/absence analyses assumed roughly uniform sequencing depth across donors, an assumption that may not hold. At a false discovery rate of 0.05, a later analysis linked 16,951 TCR beta sequences to specific HLA alleles. An earlier analysis of approximately 590 of the donors showed that most TCR beta V segments appeared in productive rearrangements either about 87% or about 30% of the time, which broadly matched IMGT annotations. Because counts were too low, roughly 16 rarely observed V segments, including chromosome 9 orphons, were excluded from the earlier analysis of roughly 580 of the donors. According to a later analysis, most CMV-associated TCR beta chains appeared to be HLA-restricted, and the HLA associations seemed to be driven largely by CMV exposure. In both the original and validation cohorts, the classifier was reported to diagnose cytomegalovirus status with high specificity and sensitivity. An association between a missense DCLRE1C variant and V-gene and J-gene trimming of TCR beta chains was found in a later genetic analysis and replicated in an independent cohort. Most TCR sequences were observed very rarely across donors, whereas some public TCRs were present in many individuals. Strong co-occurrence of HLA alleles, especially DR and DQ, made assigning TCR associations to individual alleles difficult. A cluster of highly shared sequence variants was judged likely to represent a technical artifact of the sequencing pipeline. The cohort was sequenced for TCR beta chains only, and without alpha or paired-chain data the features that could be detected were limited. The authors suggested that the approach could potentially be extended to other disease states and immunological phenotypes. Compared with the 666-donor mean, donors in an Asian-associated ancestry cluster had fewer N-insertions in productive TCRs, according to a later genetic analysis. The only immune exposure information available for the cohort was CMV serostatus. A further reported finding was that TCR beta sequences accurately predicted the HLA-A and HLA-B alleles for most subjects in the first cohort. A few of the identified cytomegalovirus-associated TCR beta chains were confirmed in vitro to be specific for cytomegalovirus antigens. Correlated functional status among segregating V segments might reflect linkage disequilibrium, but an unknown experimental factor could not be ruled out. Compared with equally common non-associated chains, HLA-associated TCR beta chains in a later analysis were more clonally expanded and had lower generation probabilities.

This TCR came from a man between 18 and 29 years old in good health and CMV-seropositive. The sequencing sample was made of PBMCs. The receptor chain draws on TRBV11-2 and TRBJ1-1, with TRBD1 tentatively as D gene (5 bases match). The sequenced DNA: TGTGCCAGCAGCTTGGGGGGGATCACTGAAGCTTTCTTT. This yields the protein CASSLGGITEAFF.